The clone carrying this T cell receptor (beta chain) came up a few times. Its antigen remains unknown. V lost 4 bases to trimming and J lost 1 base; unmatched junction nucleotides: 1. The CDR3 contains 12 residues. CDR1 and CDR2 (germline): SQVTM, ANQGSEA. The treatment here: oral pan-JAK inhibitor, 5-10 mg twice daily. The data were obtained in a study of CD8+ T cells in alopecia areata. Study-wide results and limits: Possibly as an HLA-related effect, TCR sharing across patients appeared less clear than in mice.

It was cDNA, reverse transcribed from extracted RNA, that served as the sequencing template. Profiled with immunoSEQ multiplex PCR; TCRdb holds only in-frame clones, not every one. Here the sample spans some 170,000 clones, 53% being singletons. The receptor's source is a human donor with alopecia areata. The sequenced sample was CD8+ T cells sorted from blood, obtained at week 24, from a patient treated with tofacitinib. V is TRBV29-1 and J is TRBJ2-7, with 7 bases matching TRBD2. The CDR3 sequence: CSVGEGSYEQYF. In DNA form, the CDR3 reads TGCAGCGTTGGGGAGGGATCCTACGAGCAGTACTTC.